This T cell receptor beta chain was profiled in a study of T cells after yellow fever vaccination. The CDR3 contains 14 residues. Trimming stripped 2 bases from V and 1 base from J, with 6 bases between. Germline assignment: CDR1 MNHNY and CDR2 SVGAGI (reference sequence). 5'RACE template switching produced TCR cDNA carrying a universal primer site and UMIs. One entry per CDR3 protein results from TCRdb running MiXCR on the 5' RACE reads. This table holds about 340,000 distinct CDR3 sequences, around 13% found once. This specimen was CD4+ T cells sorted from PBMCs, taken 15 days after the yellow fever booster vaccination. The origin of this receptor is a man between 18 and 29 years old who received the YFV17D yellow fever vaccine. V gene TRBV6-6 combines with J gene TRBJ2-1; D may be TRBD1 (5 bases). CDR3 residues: CASSYPGSYNEQFF. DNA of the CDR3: TGTGCCAGCAGTTACCCAGGGTCCTACAATGAGCAGTTCTTC.